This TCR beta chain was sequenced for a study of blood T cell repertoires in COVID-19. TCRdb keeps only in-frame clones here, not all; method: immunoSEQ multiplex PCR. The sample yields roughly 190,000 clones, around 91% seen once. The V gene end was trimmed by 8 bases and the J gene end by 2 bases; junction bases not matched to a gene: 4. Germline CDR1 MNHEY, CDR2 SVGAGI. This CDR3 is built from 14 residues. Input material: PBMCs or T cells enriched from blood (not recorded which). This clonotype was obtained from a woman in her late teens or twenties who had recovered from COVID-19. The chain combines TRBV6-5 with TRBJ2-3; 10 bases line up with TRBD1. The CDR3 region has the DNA TGTGCCAGCCGGGACAGGGGACTCACAGATACGCAGTATTTT. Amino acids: CASRDRGLTDTQYF.